Listed below are T cell receptor beta chains from one sample, sequenced in a study of blood T cell repertoires in COVID-19. TCRdb's copy holds only in-frame clones and misses some; the assay was immunoSEQ multiplex PCR. The repertoire consists of about 120,000 clones, with about 85% occurring once and the leading ten covering around 3.3%. Sequenced input: peripheral blood. These receptors came from a man in his forties or fifties with acute or convalescent COVID-19. CDR3s include the opening cysteine and the closing phenylalanine or tryptophan. Fields, in order: D gene, J gene, clone size, V gene, CDR3 DNA, CDR3 protein. A D gene is named only where the DNA matches it firmly. Where a row states a size, it is once, few, many or the class of an expanded clone; other rows omit it.

TRBD1 TRBJ2-7 - TRBV7-9 TGTGCCAGCAGCACACGACAGGGCGGACTCGAGCAGTACTTC CASSTRQGGLEQYF
- TRBJ2-7 - TRBV15 TGTGCCACCAGCAGAGATAACGTACACGGGGGCGAGCAGTACTTC CATSRDNVHGGEQYF
- TRBJ1-6 - TRBV5-6 TGTGCCAGCAGGGACGGAATCAGGGACACCTCAAATTCACCCCTCCACTTT CASRDGIRDTSNSPLHF
- TRBJ2-5 - TRBV6-5 TGTGCCAGCAACGGACCGAACGGGGGCCAGTACTTC CASNGPNGGQYF
- TRBJ1-5 - TRBV5-8 TGTGCCAGCAGCTTCCGGACAAGGGGCGGCAATCAGCCCCAGCATTTT CASSFRTRGGNQPQHF
- TRBJ2-7 - TRBV18 TGTGCCAGCTCGTACTCAAGCTACGAGCAGTACTTC CASSYSSYEQYF
- TRBJ2-1 - TRBV5-6 TGTGCCAGCAGCTTGGGGCAGATATTATCTGACAATGAGCAGTTCTTC CASSLGQILSDNEQFF
TRBD1 TRBJ2-5 once TRBV5-6 TGTGCCAGCAGTGAGCAGGGGACAGCCAAGCAAGGGACCCAGTACTTC CASSEQGTAKQGTQYF
TRBD1 TRBJ2-7 many TRBV19 TGTGCCAGTAGTATCGGGACAGGGGGCACCGAGCAGTACTTC CASSIGTGGTEQYF
TRBD1 TRBJ1-6 - TRBV5-1 TGCGCCAGCAGCAGATTGGGACAGGGGACCCCGAGCTGGAATTCACCCCTCCACTTT CASSRLGQGTPSWNSPLHF
- TRBJ2-7 few TRBV7-6 TGTGCCAGCAGCTTAGCGTCTCGGGGTCCGGGATCCTACGAGCAGTACTTC CASSLASRGPGSYEQYF
- TRBJ2-7 - TRBV24-1 TGTGCCACCAGTGCCCGAGACAGTTACGAGCAGTACTTC CATSARDSYEQYF
TRBD2 TRBJ2-2 - TRBV7-2 TGTGCCAGCAGCTTAGTCTGGCGGGGGGCCGGGGAGCTGTTTTTT CASSLVWRGAGELFF
- TRBJ2-2 - TRBV6-5 TGTGCCAGCAGTCCAGCGTATGTTACAACCGGGGAGCTGTTTTTT CASSPAYVTTGELFF
TRBD1 TRBJ2-2 - TRBV29-1 TGCAGCGTTGAAAGTTTGGGGTCAGGGGGATGGGTCGGGGAGCTGTTTTTT CSVESLGSGGWVGELFF
TRBD1 TRBJ1-4 - TRBV24-1 TGTGCCACCAGTGACGTCCCGGGACAGGGTATGAATGAAAAACTGTTTTTT CATSDVPGQGMNEKLFF
- TRBJ1-5 - TRBV7-2 TGTGCCAGCAGCTCGGGGGATCAGCCCCAGCATTTT CASSSGDQPQHF
TRBD1 TRBJ2-4 - TRBV24-1 TGTGCCACCAGTGATCCGGACAGGGGAAACATTCAGTACTTC CATSDPDRGNIQYF
- TRBJ2-1 - TRBV6-4 TGTGCCAGCAGTGCCAACAGCTACAATGAGCAGTTCTTC CASSANSYNEQFF
- TRBJ2-7 - TRBV6-2/TRBV6-3 TGTGCCAGCAGTTACGATGAAGGGGGCTCCTACGAGCAGTACTTC CASSYDEGGSYEQYF
TRBD1 TRBJ1-1 - TRBV4-1 TGCGCCAGCAGCCAAGGCAGGGGGACTGAAGCTTTCTTT CASSQGRGTEAFF
- TRBJ2-1 - TRBV6-2/TRBV6-3 TGTGCCAGCAGTTACTCCGTTGGAGGGGGGGCCGTGGATGAGCAGTTCTTC CASSYSVGGGAVDEQFF
- TRBJ2-1 - TRBV13 TGTGCCAGCAGCGAGGGACAAGTCCAGTTCAATGAGCAGTTCTTC CASSEGQVQFNEQFF
- TRBJ2-6 - TRBV10-3 TGTGCCATCTCCGGGAACTTGGGTGGGGCCAACGTCCTGACTTTC CAISGNLGGANVLTF
TRBD1 TRBJ1-2 - TRBV29-1 TGCAGCGTTACAGAAAGGACAGGGTTCTATGGCTACACCTTC CSVTERTGFYGYTF
TRBD1 TRBJ2-7 few TRBV7-2 TGTGCCAGCAGCTTAGTAAGGACAGGGGGCTACGAGCAGTACTTC CASSLVRTGGYEQYF
- TRBJ2-7 once TRBV18 TGTGCCAGCTCACCACCGGGACAAGGTTACGAGCAGTACTTC CASSPPGQGYEQYF
TRBD1 TRBJ2-5 - TRBV29-1 TGCAGCGGCCGGGACAGGGGGAAACAAGAGACCCAGTACTTC CSGRDRGKQETQYF
TRBD1 TRBJ2-3 - TRBV4-1 TGCGCCAGCAGCCCGTCGACAGGGAGCCTCACAGATACGCAGTATTTT CASSPSTGSLTDTQYF
TRBD1 TRBJ1-4 - TRBV5-6 TGTGCCAGCAGCGCCCAGGGGGCAAGGAGGGAAAAACTGTTTTTT CASSAQGARREKLFF
- TRBJ1-6 few TRBV2 TGTGCCAGCAGCCCCACTCAAGCCAATTCACCCCTCCACTTT CASSPTQANSPLHF
- TRBJ2-7 - TRBV12-5 TGTGCTAGTGGACCCTCAGACTACGAGCAGTACTTC CASGPSDYEQYF
- TRBJ1-5 - TRBV6-2/TRBV6-3 TGTGCCAGCAGTCTCCCTCGGGTGGCGGAACAGCCCCAGCATTTT CASSLPRVAEQPQHF
- TRBJ1-2 - TRBV4-1 TGCGCCAGCAGCCAGATAGTATTAAAAGGGGGAACAAACTATGGCTACACCTTC CASSQIVLKGGTNYGYTF
- TRBJ1-1 - TRBV19 TGTGCCAGTAGTAGCCACAGGGATTCCGCTGAAGCTTTCTTT CASSSHRDSAEAFF
- TRBJ1-2 few TRBV6-5 TGTGCCAGCAGTTACTCGTGGCAAGTCTATGGCTACACCTTC CASSYSWQVYGYTF
TRBD2 TRBJ2-3 - TRBV6-4 TGTGCCAGCAGTGCCCTAGCGGGGGGTGTAGATACGCAGTATTTT CASSALAGGVDTQYF
TRBD2 TRBJ2-5 - TRBV24-1 TGTGCCACCAGTGATCTGGGGGGGAGCCAAGAGACCCAGTACTTC CATSDLGGSQETQYF
TRBD1 TRBJ2-7 - TRBV24-1 TGTGCCACCATAAGACAGGGGGCGTACGAGCAGTACTTC CATIRQGAYEQYF
- TRBJ2-2 few TRBV9 TGTGCCAGCAGCGAAGGGACATCCGCTCAGAACACCGGGGAGCTGTTTTTT CASSEGTSAQNTGELFF
- TRBJ2-3 - TRBV7-9 TGTGCCAGCAGCTACCTGGACATCACAGATACGCAGTATTTT CASSYLDITDTQYF
- TRBJ2-3 once TRBV7-9 TGTGCCAGCCTTAAAAAGGAGTCCCCCTCTTACACAGATACGCAGTATTTT CASLKKESPSYTDTQYF
- TRBJ2-7 - TRBV21-1 TGTGCCAGCAGCTGCCGACTAGCGGGGGGCCTATACGAGCAGTACTTC CASSCRLAGGLYEQYF
TRBD2 TRBJ2-1 - TRBV4-1 TGCGCCAGCAGCCAAGAGCCTAGCGGGGGAGGGGAGCAGTTCTTC CASSQEPSGGGEQFF
TRBD1 TRBJ2-3 - TRBV29-1 TGCAGCGTTGAAGGACAGGGGGCGACAGATACGCAGTATTTT CSVEGQGATDTQYF
- TRBJ2-6 - TRBV5-1 TGCGCCAGCAGTGTACTGAGCTCTGGGGCCAACGTCCTGACTTTC CASSVLSSGANVLTF
- TRBJ1-4 - TRBV3-1/TRBV3-2 TGTGCCAGCAGCCAAAAAGGGACTGCGACGGAAAAACTGTTTTTT CASSQKGTATEKLFF
TRBD1 TRBJ2-7 - TRBV19 TGTGCCAGTAGTTCCTCCGGGACAGGGGTCTACGAGCAGTACTTC CASSSSGTGVYEQYF
- TRBJ1-2 - TRBV11-2 TGTGCCAGCACTGACCAGGGGCTAAGGGGTGGCTACACCTTC CASTDQGLRGGYTF
- TRBJ1-3 - TRBV12-5 TGTGCTAGTGGTTTGGTACGGGGTTCGGGGGGGCCTGGAAACACCATATATTTT CASGLVRGSGGPGNTIYF
- TRBJ2-3 - TRBV7-9 TGTGCCAGCAGCTTAAGCGGGGATACGCAGTATTTT CASSLSGDTQYF
TRBD2 TRBJ2-7 - TRBV10-3 TGTGCCATCAGTGGTCCGGGACTAGACCTTAACGAGCAGTACTTC CAISGPGLDLNEQYF
TRBD2 TRBJ2-5 - TRBV23-1 TGCGCCAGCAGTCAATCCCCTCCGGGACTAGTACAAGAGACCCAGTACTTC CASSQSPPGLVQETQYF
TRBD2 TRBJ2-3 - TRBV7-9 TGTGCCAGCAGCCGAGGACTAGCGGGGGACACAGATACGCAGTATTTT CASSRGLAGDTDTQYF
- TRBJ2-7 - TRBV9 TGTGCCAGCAGCGTAGCCCAGGGTACCTACGAGCAGTACTTC CASSVAQGTYEQYF
- TRBJ2-2 - TRBV11-2 TGTGCCAGCAGCTTTTTTCAGGGGACGAACACCGGGGAGCTGTTTTTT CASSFFQGTNTGELFF
TRBD1 TRBJ1-2 - TRBV5-5 TGTGCCAGCAGCTTGGGACAGGGAATAAACTATGGCTACACCTTC CASSLGQGINYGYTF
- TRBJ1-1 - TRBV4-1 TGCGCCAGCAGCCAACTGCCAGGGGATGAAGCTTTCTTT CASSQLPGDEAFF
- TRBJ1-6 - TRBV24-1 TGTGCCACCAGTCCCAGGGGAGCAAATTCACCCCTCCACTTT CATSPRGANSPLHF
TRBD2 TRBJ2-2 - TRBV6-5 TGTGCCAGCAGGAGGGGACTAGAACTAACCGGGGAGCTGTTTTTT CASRRGLELTGELFF